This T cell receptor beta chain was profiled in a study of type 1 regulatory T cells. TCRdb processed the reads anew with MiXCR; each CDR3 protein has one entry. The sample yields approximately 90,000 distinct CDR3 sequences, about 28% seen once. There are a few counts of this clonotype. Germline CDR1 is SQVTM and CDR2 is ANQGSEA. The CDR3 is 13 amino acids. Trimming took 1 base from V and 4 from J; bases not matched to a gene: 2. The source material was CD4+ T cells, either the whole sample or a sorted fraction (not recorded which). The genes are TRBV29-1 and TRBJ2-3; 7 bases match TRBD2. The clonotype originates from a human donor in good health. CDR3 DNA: TGCAGCGTTGAAGGGGGAGGGGCAGATACGCAGTATTTT. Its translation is CSVEGGGADTQYF.